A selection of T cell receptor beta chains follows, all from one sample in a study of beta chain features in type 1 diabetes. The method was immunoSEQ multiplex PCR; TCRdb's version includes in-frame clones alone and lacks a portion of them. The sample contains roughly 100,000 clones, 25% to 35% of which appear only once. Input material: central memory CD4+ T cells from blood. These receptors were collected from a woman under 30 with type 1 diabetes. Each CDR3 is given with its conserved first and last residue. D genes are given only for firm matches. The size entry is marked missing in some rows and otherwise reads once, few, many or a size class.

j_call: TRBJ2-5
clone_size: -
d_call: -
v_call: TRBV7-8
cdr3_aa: CASSLGEAGRQETQYF
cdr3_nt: TGTGCCAGCAGCTTAGGCGAGGCCGGGAGACAAGAGACCCAGTACTTC

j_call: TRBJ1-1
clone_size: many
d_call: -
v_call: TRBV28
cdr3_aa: CAIRKAGWTFF
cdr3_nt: TGTGCCATCCGAAAGGCAGGGTGGACTTTCTTT

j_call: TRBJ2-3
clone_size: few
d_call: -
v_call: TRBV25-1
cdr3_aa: CASSDAPDNTQYF
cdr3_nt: TGTGCCAGCAGTGATGCGCCGGACAATACGCAGTATTTT

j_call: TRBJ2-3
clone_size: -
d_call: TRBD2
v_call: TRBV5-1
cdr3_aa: CASSLGGTSGSRDTQYF
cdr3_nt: TGCGCCAGCAGCTTGGGGGGGACTAGCGGGAGTCGGGATACGCAGTATTTT

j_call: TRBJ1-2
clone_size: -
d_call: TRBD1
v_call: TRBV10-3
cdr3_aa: CAISATGTNYGYTF
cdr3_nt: TGTGCCATCAGTGCGACAGGGACGAACTATGGCTACACCTTC

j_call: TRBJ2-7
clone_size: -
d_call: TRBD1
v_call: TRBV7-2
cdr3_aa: CASSLGLGTGGDEQYF
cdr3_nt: TGTGCCAGCAGCTTAGGTTTGGGGACAGGGGGCGACGAGCAGTACTTC

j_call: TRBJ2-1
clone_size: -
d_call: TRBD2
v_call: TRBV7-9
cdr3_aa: CASSLGLAGGSSYNEQFF
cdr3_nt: TGTGCCAGCAGCTTGGGACTAGCGGGAGGGTCGTCCTACAATGAGCAGTTCTTC

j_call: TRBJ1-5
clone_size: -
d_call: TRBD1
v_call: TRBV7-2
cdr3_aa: CASSGDRGQPQHF
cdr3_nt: TGTGCCAGCAGCGGGGACAGGGGTCAGCCCCAGCATTTT

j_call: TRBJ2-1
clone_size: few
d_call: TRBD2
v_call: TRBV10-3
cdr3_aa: CAISGGSGSLSEQFF
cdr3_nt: TGTGCCATCAGTGGGGGGAGCGGGAGTCTGAGTGAGCAGTTCTTC

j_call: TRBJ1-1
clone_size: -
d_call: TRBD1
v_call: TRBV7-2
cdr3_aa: CASSFNRGTTEAFF
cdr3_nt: TGTGCCAGCAGCTTCAACAGGGGGACCACTGAAGCTTTCTTT

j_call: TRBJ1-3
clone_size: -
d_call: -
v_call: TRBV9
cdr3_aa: CASSVAQGGNTIYF
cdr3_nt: TGTGCCAGCAGCGTAGCACAGGGCGGAAACACCATATATTTT

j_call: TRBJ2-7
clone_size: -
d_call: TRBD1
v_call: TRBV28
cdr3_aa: CASRNQGAIYEQYF
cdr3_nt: TGTGCCAGCAGAAACCAGGGGGCCATCTACGAGCAGTACTTC

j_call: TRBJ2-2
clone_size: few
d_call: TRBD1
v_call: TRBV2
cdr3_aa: CASSGAGGYTGELFF
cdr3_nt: TGTGCCAGCAGTGGGGCAGGGGGCTACACCGGGGAGCTGTTTTTT

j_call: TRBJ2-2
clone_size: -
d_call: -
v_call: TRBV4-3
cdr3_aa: CASSQDSPIGTGELFF
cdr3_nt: TGCGCCAGCAGCCAAGATAGTCCCATCGGGACCGGGGAGCTGTTTTTT

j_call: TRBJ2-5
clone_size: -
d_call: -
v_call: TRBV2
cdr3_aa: CASSPKWQSGVGQYF
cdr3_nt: TGTGCCAGCAGCCCTAAGTGGCAGTCCGGGGTAGGCCAGTACTTC

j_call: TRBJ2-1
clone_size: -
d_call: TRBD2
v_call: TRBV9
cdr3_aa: CASSVGLAGEAYNEQFF
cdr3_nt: TGTGCCAGCAGCGTAGGACTAGCGGGAGAGGCCTACAATGAGCAGTTCTTC

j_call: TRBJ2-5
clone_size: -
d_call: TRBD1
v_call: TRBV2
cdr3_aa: CASSLDRGLKETQYF
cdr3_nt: TGTGCCAGCAGCTTGGACAGGGGTTTGAAAGAGACCCAGTACTTC

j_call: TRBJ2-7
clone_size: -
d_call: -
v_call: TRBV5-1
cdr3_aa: CASSLGGSLTYEQYF
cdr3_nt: TGCGCCAGCAGCTTGGGAGGCAGTCTCACCTACGAGCAGTACTTC

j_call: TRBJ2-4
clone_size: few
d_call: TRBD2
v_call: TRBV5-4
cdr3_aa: CASSHAGTSGNPRYF
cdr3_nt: TGTGCCAGCAGCCACGCCGGGACTAGCGGAAATCCCAGATACTTC

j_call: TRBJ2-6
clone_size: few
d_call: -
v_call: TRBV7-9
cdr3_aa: CASSFYGSGANVLTF
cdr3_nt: TGTGCCAGCAGCTTTTACGGCTCTGGGGCCAACGTCCTGACTTTC

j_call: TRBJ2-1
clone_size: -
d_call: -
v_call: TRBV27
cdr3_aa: CASMGYPYNEQFF
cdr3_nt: TGTGCCAGCATGGGCTACCCTTACAATGAGCAGTTCTTC

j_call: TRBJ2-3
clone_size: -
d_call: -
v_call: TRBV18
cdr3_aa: CASSPEAATDTQYF
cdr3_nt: TGTGCCAGCTCACCGGAAGCGGCGACAGATACGCAGTATTTT

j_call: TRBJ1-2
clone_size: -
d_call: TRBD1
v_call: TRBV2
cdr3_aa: CASRHPRGQGGGYTF
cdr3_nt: TGTGCCAGCAGGCACCCAAGGGGGCAAGGAGGGGGCTACACCTTC

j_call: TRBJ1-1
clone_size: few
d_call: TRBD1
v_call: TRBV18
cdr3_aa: CASSRTPQGTNTEAFF
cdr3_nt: TGTGCCAGCTCACGTACTCCACAGGGGACCAACACTGAAGCTTTCTTT

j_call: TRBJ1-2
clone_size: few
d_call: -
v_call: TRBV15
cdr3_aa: CATSTDDTPTYGYTF
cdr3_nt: TGTGCCACCAGCACCGATGACACCCCGACCTATGGCTACACCTTC

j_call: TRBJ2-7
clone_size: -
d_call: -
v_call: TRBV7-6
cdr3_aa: CASSLSSEGDYEQYF
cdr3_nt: TGTGCCAGCAGCTTGTCGTCCGAAGGGGACTACGAGCAGTACTTC

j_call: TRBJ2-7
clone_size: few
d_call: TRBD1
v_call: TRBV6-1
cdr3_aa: CASSEQQGPAYEQYF
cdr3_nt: TGTGCCAGCAGTGAACAACAGGGGCCGGCCTACGAGCAGTACTTC

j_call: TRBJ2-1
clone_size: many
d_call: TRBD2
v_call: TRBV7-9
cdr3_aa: CASSLPAGGSLDEQFF
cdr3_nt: TGTGCCAGCAGCCTCCCGGCGGGCGGGAGTTTAGATGAGCAGTTCTTC

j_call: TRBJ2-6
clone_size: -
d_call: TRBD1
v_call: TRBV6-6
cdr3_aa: CASSLTGVSGANVLTF
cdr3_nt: TGTGCCAGCAGTCTTACAGGGGTTTCTGGGGCCAACGTCCTGACTTTC